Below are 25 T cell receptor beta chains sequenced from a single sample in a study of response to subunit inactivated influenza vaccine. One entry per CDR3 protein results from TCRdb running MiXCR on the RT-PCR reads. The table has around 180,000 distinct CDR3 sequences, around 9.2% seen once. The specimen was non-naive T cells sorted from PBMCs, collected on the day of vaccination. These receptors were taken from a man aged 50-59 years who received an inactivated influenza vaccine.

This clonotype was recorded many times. The DNA for the CDR3 is TGTGCCACAAAGGGGACTAGAGAACACAATGAGCAGTTCTTC. Translated, it gives CATKGTREHNEQFF. J is TRBJ2-1 and V is TRBV10-3; 8 bases align to TRBD2. CDR3 length equals 14 residues. From germline, CDR1 is ENHRY and CDR2 SYGVKD. J lost 5 bases, V lost 10 bases, and 10 bases had no gene match.

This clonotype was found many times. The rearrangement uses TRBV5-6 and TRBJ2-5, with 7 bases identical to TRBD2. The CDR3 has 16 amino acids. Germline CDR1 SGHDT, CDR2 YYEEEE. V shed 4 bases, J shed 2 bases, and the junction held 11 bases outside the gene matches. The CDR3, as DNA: TGTGCCAGCAGCGGGAAGGTTATGGGACTACAAGAGACCCAGTACTTC. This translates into CASSGKVMGLQETQYF.

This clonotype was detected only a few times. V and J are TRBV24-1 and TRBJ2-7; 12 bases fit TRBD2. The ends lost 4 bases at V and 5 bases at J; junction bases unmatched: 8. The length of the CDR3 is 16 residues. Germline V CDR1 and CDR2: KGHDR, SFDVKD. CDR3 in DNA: TGTGCCACCAGTGACCCAACTAGCGGGGGGACCGACGAGCAGTACTTC. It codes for CATSDPTSGGTDEQYF.

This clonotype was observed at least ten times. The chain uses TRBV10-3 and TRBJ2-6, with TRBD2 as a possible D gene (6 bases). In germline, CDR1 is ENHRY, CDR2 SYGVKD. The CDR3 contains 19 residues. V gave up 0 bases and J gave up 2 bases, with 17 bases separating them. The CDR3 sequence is CAISESIGGEFPGANVLTF. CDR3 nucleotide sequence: TGTGCCATCAGTGAGTCGATTGGAGGGGAATTTCCTGGGGCCAACGTCCTGACTTTC.

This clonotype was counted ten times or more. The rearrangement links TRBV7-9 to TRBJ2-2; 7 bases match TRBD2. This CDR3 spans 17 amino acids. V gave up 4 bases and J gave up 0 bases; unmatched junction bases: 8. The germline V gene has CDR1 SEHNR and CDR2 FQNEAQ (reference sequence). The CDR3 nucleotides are TGTGCCAGCAGCTCCTGGGACTATACTGCGAACACCGGGGAGCTGTTTTTT. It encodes CASSSWDYTANTGELFF.

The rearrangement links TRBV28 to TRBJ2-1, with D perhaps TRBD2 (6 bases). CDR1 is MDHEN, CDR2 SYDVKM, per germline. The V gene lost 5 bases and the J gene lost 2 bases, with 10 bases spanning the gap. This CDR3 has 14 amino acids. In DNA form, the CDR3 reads TGTGCCAGCAGTCCGGGCGGGACCTACAATGAGCAGTTCTTC. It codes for CASSPGGTYNEQFF.

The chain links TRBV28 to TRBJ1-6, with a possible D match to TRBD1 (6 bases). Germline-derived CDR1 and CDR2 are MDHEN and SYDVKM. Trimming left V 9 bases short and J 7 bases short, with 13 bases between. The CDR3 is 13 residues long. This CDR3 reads CASLDSLNSPLHF. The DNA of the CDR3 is TGTGCCAGTCTGGACAGCTTGAATTCACCCCTCCACTTT.

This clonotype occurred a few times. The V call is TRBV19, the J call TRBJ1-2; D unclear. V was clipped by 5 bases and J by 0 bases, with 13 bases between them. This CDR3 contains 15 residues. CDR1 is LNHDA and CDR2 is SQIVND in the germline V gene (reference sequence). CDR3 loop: CASSALGYSNYGYTF. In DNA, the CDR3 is TGTGCCAGTAGTGCCCTTGGATATTCTAACTATGGCTACACCTTC.

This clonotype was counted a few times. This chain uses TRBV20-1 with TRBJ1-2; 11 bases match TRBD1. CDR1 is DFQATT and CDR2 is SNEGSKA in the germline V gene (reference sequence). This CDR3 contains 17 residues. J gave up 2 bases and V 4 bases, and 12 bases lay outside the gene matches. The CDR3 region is CSAIPLGTGGSNYGYTF. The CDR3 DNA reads TGCAGTGCTATCCCCCTAGGGACAGGGGGTTCCAACTATGGCTACACCTTC.

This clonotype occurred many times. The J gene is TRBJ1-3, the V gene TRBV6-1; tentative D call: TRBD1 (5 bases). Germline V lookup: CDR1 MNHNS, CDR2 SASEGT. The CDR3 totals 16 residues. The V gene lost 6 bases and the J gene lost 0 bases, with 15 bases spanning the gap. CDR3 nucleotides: TGTGCCAGCAGGCAAATGCGGGGCCTCTCTGGAAACACCATATATTTT. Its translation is CASRQMRGLSGNTIYF.

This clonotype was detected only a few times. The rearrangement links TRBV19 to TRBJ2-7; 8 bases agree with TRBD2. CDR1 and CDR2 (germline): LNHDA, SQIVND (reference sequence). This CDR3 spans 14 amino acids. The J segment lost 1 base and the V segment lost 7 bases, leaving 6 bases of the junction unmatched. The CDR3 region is CASTPGGVSYEQYF. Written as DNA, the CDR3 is TGTGCCAGTACCCCGGGAGGGGTTTCCTACGAGCAGTACTTC.

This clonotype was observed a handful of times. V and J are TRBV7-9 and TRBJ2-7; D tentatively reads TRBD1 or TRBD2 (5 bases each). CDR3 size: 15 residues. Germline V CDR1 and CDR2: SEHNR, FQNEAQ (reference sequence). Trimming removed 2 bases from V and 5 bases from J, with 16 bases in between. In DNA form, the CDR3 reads TGTGCCAGCAGCTTACACAGAGGGGCTGGAAACGAGCAGTACTTC. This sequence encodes CASSLHRGAGNEQYF.

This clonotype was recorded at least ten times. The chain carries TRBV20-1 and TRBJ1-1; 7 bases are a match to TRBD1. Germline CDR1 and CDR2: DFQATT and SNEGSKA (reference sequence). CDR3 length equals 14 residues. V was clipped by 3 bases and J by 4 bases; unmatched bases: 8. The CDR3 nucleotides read TGCAGTGCTAGTAGGGATACAGGGGCCACTGAAGCTTTCTTT. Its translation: CSASRDTGATEAFF.

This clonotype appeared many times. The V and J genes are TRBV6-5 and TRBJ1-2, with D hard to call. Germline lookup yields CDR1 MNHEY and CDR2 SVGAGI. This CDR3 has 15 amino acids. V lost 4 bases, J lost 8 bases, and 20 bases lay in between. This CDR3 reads CASSSQREHREGYTF. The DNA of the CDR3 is TGTGCCAGCAGTTCTCAACGGGAACACCGCGAGGGCTACACCTTC.

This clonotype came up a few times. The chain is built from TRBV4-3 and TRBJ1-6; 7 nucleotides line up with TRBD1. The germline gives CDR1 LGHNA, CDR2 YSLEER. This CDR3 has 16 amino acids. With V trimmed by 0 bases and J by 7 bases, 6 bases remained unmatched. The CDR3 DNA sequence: TGCGCCAGCAGCCAAGATCCCCCAGGGGGGAATTCACCCCTCCACTTT. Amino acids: CASSQDPPGGNSPLHF.

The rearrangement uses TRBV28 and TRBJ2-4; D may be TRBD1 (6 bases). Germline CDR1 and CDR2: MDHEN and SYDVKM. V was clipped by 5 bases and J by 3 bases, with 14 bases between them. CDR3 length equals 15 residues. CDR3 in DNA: TGTGCCAGCAGTGGGGACATGGTTGTCAAAAACATTCAGTACTTC. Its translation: CASSGDMVVKNIQYF.

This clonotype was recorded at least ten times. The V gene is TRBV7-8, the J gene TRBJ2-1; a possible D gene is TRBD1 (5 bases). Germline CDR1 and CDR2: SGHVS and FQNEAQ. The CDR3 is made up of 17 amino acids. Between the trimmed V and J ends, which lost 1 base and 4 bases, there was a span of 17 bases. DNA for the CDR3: TGTGCCAGCAGCTTAGAAGGTGTCTCAACAGGATACAATGAGCAGTTCTTC. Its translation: CASSLEGVSTGYNEQFF.

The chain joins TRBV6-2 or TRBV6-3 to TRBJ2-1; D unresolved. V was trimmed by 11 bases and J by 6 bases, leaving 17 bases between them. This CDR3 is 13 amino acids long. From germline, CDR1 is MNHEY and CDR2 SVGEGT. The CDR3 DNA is TGTGCCCCCGACCGACTTTCTCCCAATGAGCAGTTCTTC. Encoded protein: CAPDRLSPNEQFF.

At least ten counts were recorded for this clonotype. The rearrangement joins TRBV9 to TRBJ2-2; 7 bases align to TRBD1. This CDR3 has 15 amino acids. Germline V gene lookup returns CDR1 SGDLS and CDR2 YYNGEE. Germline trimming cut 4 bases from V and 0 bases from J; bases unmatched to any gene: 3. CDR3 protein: CASSITGANTGELFF. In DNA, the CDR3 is TGTGCCAGCAGCATCACAGGGGCGAACACCGGGGAGCTGTTTTTT.

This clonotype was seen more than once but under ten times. The CDR3 DNA sequence: TGTGCCAGCTCACCAGGACAGCCCAAGAATTCACCCCTCCACTTT. Translation gives CASSPGQPKNSPLHF. The V and J genes are TRBV18 and TRBJ1-6; TRBD1 is a possible D gene (6 bases). This CDR3 comprises 15 residues. From germline, CDR1 is KGHSH and CDR2 LQKENI. Trimming left V 2 bases short and J 7 bases short, with 12 bases between.

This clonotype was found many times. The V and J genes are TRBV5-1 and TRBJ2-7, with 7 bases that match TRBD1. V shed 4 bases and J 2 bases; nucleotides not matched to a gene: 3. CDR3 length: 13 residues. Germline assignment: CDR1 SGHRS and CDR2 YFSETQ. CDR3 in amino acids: CASSIDRAYEQYF. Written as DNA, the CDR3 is TGCGCCAGCAGCATCGACAGGGCCTACGAGCAGTACTTC.

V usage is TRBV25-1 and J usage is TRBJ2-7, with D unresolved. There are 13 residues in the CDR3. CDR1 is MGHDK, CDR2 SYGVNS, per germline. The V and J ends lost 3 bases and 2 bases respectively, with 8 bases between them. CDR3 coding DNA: TGTGCCAGCAGTGATCTCGGTACCTACGAGCAGTACTTC. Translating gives CASSDLGTYEQYF.

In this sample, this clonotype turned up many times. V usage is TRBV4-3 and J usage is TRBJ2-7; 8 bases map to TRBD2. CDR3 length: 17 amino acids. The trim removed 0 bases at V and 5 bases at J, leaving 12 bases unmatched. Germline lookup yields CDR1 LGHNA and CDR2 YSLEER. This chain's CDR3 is CASSQDIGTSFIHEQYF. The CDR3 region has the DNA TGCGCCAGCAGCCAAGATATTGGGACTAGTTTTATCCACGAGCAGTACTTC.

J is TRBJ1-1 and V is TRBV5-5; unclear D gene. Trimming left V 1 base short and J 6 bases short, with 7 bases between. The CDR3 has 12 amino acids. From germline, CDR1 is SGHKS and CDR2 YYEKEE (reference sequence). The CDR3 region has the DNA TGTGCCAGCAGCTTGAACGCCGCTGAAGCTTTCTTT. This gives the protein CASSLNAAEAFF.

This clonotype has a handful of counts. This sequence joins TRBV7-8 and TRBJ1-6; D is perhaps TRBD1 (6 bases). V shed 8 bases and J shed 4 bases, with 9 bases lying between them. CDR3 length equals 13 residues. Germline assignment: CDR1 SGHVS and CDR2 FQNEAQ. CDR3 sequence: CASGGQYNSPLHF. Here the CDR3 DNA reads TGTGCCAGCGGGGGGCAGTATAATTCACCCCTCCACTTT.